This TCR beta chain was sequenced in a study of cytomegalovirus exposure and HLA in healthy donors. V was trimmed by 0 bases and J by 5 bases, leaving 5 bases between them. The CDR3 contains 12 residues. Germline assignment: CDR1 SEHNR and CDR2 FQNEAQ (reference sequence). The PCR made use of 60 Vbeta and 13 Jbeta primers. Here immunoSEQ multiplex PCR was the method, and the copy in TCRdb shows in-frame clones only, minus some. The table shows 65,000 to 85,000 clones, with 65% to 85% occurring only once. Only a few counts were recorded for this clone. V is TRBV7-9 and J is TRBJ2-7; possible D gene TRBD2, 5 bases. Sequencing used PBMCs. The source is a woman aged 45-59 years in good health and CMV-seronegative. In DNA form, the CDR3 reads TGTGCCAGCAGCTTAGCGGGAGACGAGCAGTACTTC. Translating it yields CASSLAGDEQYF.